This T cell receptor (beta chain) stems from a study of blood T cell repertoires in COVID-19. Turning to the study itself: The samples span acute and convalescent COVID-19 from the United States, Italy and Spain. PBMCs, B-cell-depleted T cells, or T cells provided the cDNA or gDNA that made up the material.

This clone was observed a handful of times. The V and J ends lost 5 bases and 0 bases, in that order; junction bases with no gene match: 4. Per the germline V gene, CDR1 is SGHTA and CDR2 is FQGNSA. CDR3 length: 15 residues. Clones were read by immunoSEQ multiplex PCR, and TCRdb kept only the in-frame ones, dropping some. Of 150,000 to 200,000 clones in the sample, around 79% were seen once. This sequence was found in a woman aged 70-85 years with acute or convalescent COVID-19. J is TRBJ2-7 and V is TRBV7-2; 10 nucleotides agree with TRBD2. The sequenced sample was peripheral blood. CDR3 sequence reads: CASSPLAGGSYEQYF. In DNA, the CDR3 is TGTGCCAGCAGCCCCTTAGCGGGAGGCTCCTACGAGCAGTACTTC.